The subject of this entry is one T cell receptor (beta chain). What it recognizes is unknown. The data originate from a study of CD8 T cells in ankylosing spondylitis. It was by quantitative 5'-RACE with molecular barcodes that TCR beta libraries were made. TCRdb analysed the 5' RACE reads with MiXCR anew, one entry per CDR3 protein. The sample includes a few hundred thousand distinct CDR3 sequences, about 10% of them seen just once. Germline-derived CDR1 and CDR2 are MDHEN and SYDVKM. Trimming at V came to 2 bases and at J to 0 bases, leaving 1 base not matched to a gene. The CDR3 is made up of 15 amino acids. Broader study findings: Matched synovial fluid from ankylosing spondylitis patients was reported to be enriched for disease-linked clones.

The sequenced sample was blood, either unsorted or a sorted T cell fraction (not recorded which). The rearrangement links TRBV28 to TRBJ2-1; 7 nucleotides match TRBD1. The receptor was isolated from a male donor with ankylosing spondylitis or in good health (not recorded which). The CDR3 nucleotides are TGTGCCAGCAGTTTAGACAGGGCCTCCTACAATGAGCAGTTCTTC. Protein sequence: CASSLDRASYNEQFF.